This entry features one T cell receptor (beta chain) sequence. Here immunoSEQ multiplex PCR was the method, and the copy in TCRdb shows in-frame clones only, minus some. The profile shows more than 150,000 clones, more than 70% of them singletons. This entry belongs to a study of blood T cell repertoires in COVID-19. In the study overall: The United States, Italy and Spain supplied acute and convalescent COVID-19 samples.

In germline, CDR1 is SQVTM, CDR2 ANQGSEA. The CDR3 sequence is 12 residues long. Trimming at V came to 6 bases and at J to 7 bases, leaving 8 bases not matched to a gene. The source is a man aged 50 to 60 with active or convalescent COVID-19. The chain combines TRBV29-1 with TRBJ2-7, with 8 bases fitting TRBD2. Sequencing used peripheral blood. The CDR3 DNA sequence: TGCAGCGTCCTAGCGGGCAGAACGGAGCAGTACTTC. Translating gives CSVLAGRTEQYF.